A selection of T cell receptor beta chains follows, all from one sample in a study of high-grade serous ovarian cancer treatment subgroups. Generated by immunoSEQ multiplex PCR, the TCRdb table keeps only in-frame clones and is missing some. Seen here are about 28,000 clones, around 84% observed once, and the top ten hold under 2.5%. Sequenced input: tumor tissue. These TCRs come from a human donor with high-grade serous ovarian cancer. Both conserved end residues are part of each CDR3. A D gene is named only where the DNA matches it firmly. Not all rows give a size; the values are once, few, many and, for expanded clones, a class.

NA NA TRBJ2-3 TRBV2 TGTGCCAGCAGAAGCGAACGGGGCAGATATACGCAGTATTTT CASRSERGRYTQYF
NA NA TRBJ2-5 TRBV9 TGTGCCAGCAGCGTAGATCCCGCCGGCCCCACAGAGACCCAGTACTTC CASSVDPAGPTETQYF
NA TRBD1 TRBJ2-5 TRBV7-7 TGTGCTAGCGCCTCGGGCAGGGGGCTTGGCGAGACCCAGTACTTC CASASGRGLGETQYF
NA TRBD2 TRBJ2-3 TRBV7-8 TGTGCCAGCGGGAGGGCAGGGTCTAGCACAGATACGCAGTATTTT CASGRAGSSTDTQYF
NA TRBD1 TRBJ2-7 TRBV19 TGTGCCAGTAGTACCAGATTCCGGGACAGGGGTTACGAGCAGTACTTC CASSTRFRDRGYEQYF
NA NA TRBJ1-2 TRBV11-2 TGTGCCAGCAGCTTAGATCCCGGACAGTTTGGCTACACCTTC CASSLDPGQFGYTF
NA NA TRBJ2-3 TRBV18 TGTGCCAGCTCACCAGGGCCTTCTCGGGACACAGATACGCAGTATTTT CASSPGPSRDTDTQYF
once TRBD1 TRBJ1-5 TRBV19 TGTGCCGGGGGGACAGTCAACAATCAGCCCCAGCATTTT CAGGTVNNQPQHF
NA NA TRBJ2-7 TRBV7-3 TGTGCCAGCAGCTTAAGCCCGGGCACCTTGATCTACGAGCAGTACTTC CASSLSPGTLIYEQYF
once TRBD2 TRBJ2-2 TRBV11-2 TGTGCCAGCAGCTTAAGTAGCGGGAGTCCGACCGGGGAGCTGTTTTTT CASSLSSGSPTGELFF
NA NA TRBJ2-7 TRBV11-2 TGTGCCAGCAGCTTAGCCCCGTTCAGAGAGCAGTACTTC CASSLAPFREQYF
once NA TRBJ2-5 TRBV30 TGTGCCTGGAGTGTAAAAGGGTCCCAAGAGACCCAGTACTTC CAWSVKGSQETQYF
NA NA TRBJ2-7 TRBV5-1 TGCGCCAGCAGCTTGGACTACGAGCAGTACTTC CASSLDYEQYF
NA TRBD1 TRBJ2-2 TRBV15 TGTGCCACCAGCCCCCGGGACAGGGTAGGGACCGGGGAGCTGTTTTTT CATSPRDRVGTGELFF
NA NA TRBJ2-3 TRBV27 TGTGCCAGCAGTTTATTGCCGGGCGGGGGCACAGATACGCAGTATTTT CASSLLPGGGTDTQYF
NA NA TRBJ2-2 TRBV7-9 TGTGCCAGCAGCTTGGTAGGGGGCACCGGGGAGCTGTTTTTT CASSLVGGTGELFF
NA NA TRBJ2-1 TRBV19 TGTGCCAGTAGTCCACCGAGGACTACCCTTTTGAATGAGCAGTTCTTC CASSPPRTTLLNEQFF
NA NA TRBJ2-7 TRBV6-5 TGTGCCAGCCTCGATGCGGTGGGCAACGAGCAGTACTTC CASLDAVGNEQYF
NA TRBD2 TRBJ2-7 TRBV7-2 TGTGCCAGCAGCACGGGACTAGCGTACACCTACGAGCAGTACTTC CASSTGLAYTYEQYF
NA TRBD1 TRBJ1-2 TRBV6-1 TGTGCCAGCAGTGAAGGGACAGGGGGCGCACATGGCTACACCTTC CASSEGTGGAHGYTF
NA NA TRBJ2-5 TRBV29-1 TGCAGCGTTGAGGGCAGGGAAGAGACCCAGTACTTC CSVEGREETQYF
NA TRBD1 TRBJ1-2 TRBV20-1 TGCAGTGCGGACAGGGCTCGAGGCTACACCTTC CSADRARGYTF
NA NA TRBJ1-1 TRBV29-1 TGCAGCGTTGATCGTAGTACCACTGAAGCTTTCTTT CSVDRSTTEAFF
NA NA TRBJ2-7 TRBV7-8 TGTGCCAGCAGCTTAGGACCCGACTACGAGCAGTACTTC CASSLGPDYEQYF
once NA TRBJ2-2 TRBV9 TGTGCCAGCAGCAACCGGGCAACGAACACCGGGGAGCTGTTTTTT CASSNRATNTGELFF
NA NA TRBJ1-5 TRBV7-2 TGTGCCAGCAGCCCCGTCAGGGCGGTCGGGGATCAGCCCCAGCATTTT CASSPVRAVGDQPQHF
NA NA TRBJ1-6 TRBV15 TGTGCCACCAGCAGAGAGGTGGGCGGGGGGCGATCACCCCTCCACTTT CATSREVGGGRSPLHF
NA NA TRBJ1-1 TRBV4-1 TGCGCCAGCAGCCTCGGGACTGCAGGGCGGTCGTGGGCTTTCTTT CASSLGTAGRSWAFF
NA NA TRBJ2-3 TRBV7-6 TGTGCCAGCAGCTTAGGGGCGCTGGATACGCAGTATTTT CASSLGALDTQYF
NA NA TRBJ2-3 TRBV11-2 TGTGCCAGCAGCTTAGAACACGCCACAGATACGCAGTATTTT CASSLEHATDTQYF
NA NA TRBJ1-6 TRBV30 TGTGCCTGGAGCCGCTTAAGCAGGTCTAATTCACCCCTCCACTTT CAWSRLSRSNSPLHF
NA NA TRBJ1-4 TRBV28 TGTGCCAGCAGTTCCGGTGGGGGGCCTCTTGAAAAACTGTTTTTT CASSSGGGPLEKLFF
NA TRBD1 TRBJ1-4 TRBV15 TGTGCCACCAGCAGAGTTTCAGGGGGCTCCCGTGAAAAACTGTTTTTT CATSRVSGGSREKLFF
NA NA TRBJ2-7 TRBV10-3 TGTGCCATCAGGGGAATCTACGAGCAGTACTTC CAIRGIYEQYF
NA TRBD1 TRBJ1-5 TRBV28 TGTGCCAGCAGTTTAGACAGGGCTCGGCCCCAGCATTTT CASSLDRARPQHF
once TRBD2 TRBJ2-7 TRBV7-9 TGTGCCAGCAGCTTAGAGGGACTAGCGGGAGCCTACGAGCAGTACTTC CASSLEGLAGAYEQYF
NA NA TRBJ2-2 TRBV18 TGTGCCAGCTCAGCCAAACTAGGGCTGGACACCGGGGAGCTGTTTTTT CASSAKLGLDTGELFF
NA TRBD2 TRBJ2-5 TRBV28 TGTGCCAGCGGCCTGGGGGGGACCCAAGAGACCCAGTACTTC CASGLGGTQETQYF
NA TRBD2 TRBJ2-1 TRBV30 TGTGCCTGGAGTCGACTAGCGAGCTCCTACAATGAGCAGTTCTTC CAWSRLASSYNEQFF
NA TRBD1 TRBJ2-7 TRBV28 TGTGCCAGCAGACCGGGACAGGGAAGGGACGAGCAGTACTTC CASRPGQGRDEQYF
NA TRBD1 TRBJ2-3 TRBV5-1 TGCGCCAGCAGCTTGGCCGGACAGGGCACAGATACGCAGTATTTT CASSLAGQGTDTQYF
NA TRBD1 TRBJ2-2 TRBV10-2 TGCGCCAGCCATAGGGCAGGGGGCGGAACCGGGGAGCTGTTTTTT CASHRAGGGTGELFF
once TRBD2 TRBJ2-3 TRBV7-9 TGTGCCAGCAGTTTACTAGCGGACATTGGAGGGCAGTATTTT CASSLLADIGGQYF
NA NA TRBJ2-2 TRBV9 TGTGCCAGCAGCGTTGGGGGGAGGTCGAACACCGGGGAGCTGTTTTTT CASSVGGRSNTGELFF
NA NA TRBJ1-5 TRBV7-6 TGTGCCAGCAGCCAGAGGGCGGGGAATGCTCAGCCCCAGCATTTT CASSQRAGNAQPQHF